This is a list of T cell receptor beta chains from one sample in a study of cytomegalovirus exposure and HLA in healthy donors. The data were produced by immunoSEQ multiplex PCR, yet TCRdb's version contains in-frame clones alone and is incomplete. The sample carries some 130,000 clones, around 80% recorded once. Sequencing used PBMCs. These receptors were collected from a young man in good health and CMV-seropositive. The CDR3 runs from the conserved cysteine through the conserved F or W. Fields, in order: D gene, V gene, J gene, clone size, CDR3 protein, CDR3 DNA. The D gene is left open where the match is weak. Expanded clones are given a class, and other clones once, few, many or no size at all.

TRBD1	TRBV15	TRBJ2-5	.	CATGQGSATQYF	TGTGCCACCGGACAGGGATCGGCAACCCAGTACTTC
.	TRBV30	TRBJ2-1	large	CAWSVWETPPYNEQFF	TGTGCCTGGAGTGTGTGGGAGACCCCGCCCTACAATGAGCAGTTCTTC
TRBD1	TRBV10-3	TRBJ2-5	.	CAISEPGQGEETQYF	TGTGCCATCAGTGAGCCGGGACAGGGGGAAGAGACCCAGTACTTC
.	TRBV10-3	TRBJ2-7	.	CAISESGGRLKQYF	TGTGCCATCAGTGAGTCAGGGGGACGACTCAAGCAGTACTTC
.	TRBV9	TRBJ1-6	.	CASSVAGRSSYNSPLHF	TGTGCCAGCAGCGTAGCAGGGAGGAGCTCCTATAATTCACCCCTCCACTTT
.	TRBV14	TRBJ2-2	.	CASSQRLTGELFF	TGTGCCAGCAGCCAAAGACTCACCGGGGAGCTGTTTTTT
.	TRBV5-1	TRBJ2-1	.	CASSLGNTGYVEQFF	TGCGCCAGCAGCTTGGGCAACACGGGGTACGTAGAGCAGTTCTTC
TRBD1	TRBV10-3	TRBJ2-5	.	CAIGTGSAETQYF	TGTGCCATCGGGACAGGGAGTGCGGAGACCCAGTACTTC
TRBD1	TRBV5-1	TRBJ2-4	once	CASSFTGTGTNIQYF	TGCGCCAGCAGCTTCACCGGGACAGGGACAAACATTCAGTACTTC
.	TRBV6-5	TRBJ1-1	once	CASKKGRAKTEAFF	TGTGCCAGCAAAAAAGGCAGGGCGAAGACTGAAGCTTTCTTT
.	TRBV5-1	TRBJ2-2	.	CASSLAGNTGELFF	TGCGCCAGCAGCTTGGCAGGGAACACCGGGGAGCTGTTTTTT
.	TRBV4-1	TRBJ2-3	.	CASSQGRGSPTDTQYF	TGCGCCAGCAGCCAAGGGCGGGGAAGCCCCACAGATACGCAGTATTTT
.	TRBV7-9	TRBJ2-2	.	CASSLPGLNTGELFF	TGTGCCAGCAGCTTACCGGGACTGAACACCGGGGAGCTGTTTTTT
.	TRBV19	TRBJ1-2	once	CASSEGRFYGYTF	TGTGCCAGTAGTGAGGGCCGGTTCTATGGCTACACCTTC
TRBD2	TRBV18	TRBJ2-3	.	CASSLAGDTDTQYF	TGTGCCAGCTCACTAGCGGGAGACACAGATACGCAGTATTTT
.	TRBV5-1	TRBJ1-5	.	CASSYAGANQPQHF	TGCGCCAGCAGCTACGCAGGGGCTAATCAGCCCCAGCATTTT
TRBD2	TRBV5-1	TRBJ2-7	.	CASRSSGTYEQYF	TGCGCCAGCAGGTCTAGCGGGACCTACGAGCAGTACTTC
TRBD2	TRBV6-6	TRBJ2-5	.	CASSPRTSGGQETQYF	TGTGCCAGCAGTCCCCGGACTAGCGGGGGACAAGAGACCCAGTACTTC
TRBD1	TRBV6-5	TRBJ1-1	.	CASSYEGDRKAFF	TGTGCCAGCAGTTACGAAGGGGACAGGAAAGCTTTCTTT
TRBD2	TRBV30	TRBJ2-5	.	CAWSVLAGGGETQYF	TGTGCCTGGAGTGTACTAGCGGGAGGGGGAGAGACCCAGTACTTC
TRBD1	TRBV7-9	TRBJ2-3	.	CASSHRATGMEDTQYF	TGTGCCAGCAGCCACCGGGCGACAGGGATGGAAGATACGCAGTATTTT
TRBD1	TRBV6-1	TRBJ1-2	once	CASSDTVPGTGHGYTF	TGTGCCAGCAGTGATACCGTACCCGGGACAGGGCACGGCTACACCTTC
TRBD1	TRBV7-6	TRBJ1-4	.	CASSFTGTVDEKLFF	TGTGCCAGCAGCTTTACCGGGACAGTGGATGAAAAACTGTTTTTT
.	TRBV18	TRBJ2-7	once	CASSPRAYLVCYEQYF	TGTGCCAGCTCACCACGGGCTTATCTGGTCTGCTACGAGCAGTACTTC
.	TRBV6-5	TRBJ1-1	.	CASSPEGAYTEAFF	TGTGCCAGCAGTCCCGAAGGGGCGTACACTGAAGCTTTCTTT
.	TRBV5-1	TRBJ1-2	.	CASSLLWGPDYGYTF	TGCGCCAGCAGCCTCCTATGGGGGCCGGACTATGGCTACACCTTC
.	TRBV15	TRBJ2-7	.	CATSRDPGYEQYF	TGTGCCACCAGCAGAGATCCCGGTTACGAGCAGTACTTC
.	TRBV2	TRBJ2-1	.	CASSEARDSSYNEQFF	TGTGCCAGCAGTGAAGCGCGGGACAGCTCCTACAATGAGCAGTTCTTC
.	TRBV7-2	TRBJ1-6	.	CASSSRQAQSSYNSPLHF	TGTGCCAGCAGCTCTCGACAGGCCCAAAGCTCCTATAATTCACCCCTCCACTTT
.	TRBV27	TRBJ1-2	few	CASRPTGYAGYTF	TGTGCCAGCAGGCCCACAGGGTACGCAGGCTACACCTTC
TRBD1	TRBV27	TRBJ1-1	.	CASSYTGGKVNTEAFF	TGTGCCAGCAGTTATACAGGGGGCAAAGTGAACACTGAAGCTTTCTTT
TRBD1	TRBV5-4	TRBJ2-7	.	CASRPQGSKYEQYF	TGTGCCAGCAGGCCACAGGGGAGTAAGTACGAGCAGTACTTC
TRBD1	TRBV6-5	TRBJ1-1	.	CASSSPGQGAFTEAFF	TGTGCCAGCAGTTCACCGGGACAGGGGGCGTTCACTGAAGCTTTCTTT
TRBD1	TRBV19	TRBJ1-2	.	CASTTGGNGYTF	TGTGCCAGTACAACAGGGGGAAATGGCTACACCTTC
TRBD1	TRBV6-1	TRBJ1-2	.	CASSELRDRVYGYTF	TGTGCCAGCAGTGAATTACGGGACAGGGTTTATGGCTACACCTTC
.	TRBV19	TRBJ1-4	.	CASSTTGNNEKLFF	TGTGCCAGTAGTACTACGGGGAACAATGAAAAACTGTTTTTT
.	TRBV9	TRBJ1-3	.	CASSQGSGNTIYF	TGTGCCAGCAGCCAGGGGTCTGGAAACACCATATATTTT
.	TRBV6-5	TRBJ1-1	.	CASTKAGSNTEAFF	TGTGCCAGCACCAAAGCGGGTTCTAACACTGAAGCTTTCTTT
TRBD2	TRBV2	TRBJ2-1	.	CASMGLAGNNEQFF	TGTGCCAGCATGGGACTAGCGGGAAACAATGAGCAGTTCTTC
TRBD1	TRBV5-5	TRBJ2-7	.	CASRDRETSYEQYF	TGTGCCAGCAGGGACAGGGAAACCTCCTACGAGCAGTACTTC
TRBD2	TRBV5-1	TRBJ2-3	.	CASSYPDPGLAGVDTQYF	TGCGCCAGCAGTTACCCAGACCCGGGACTAGCGGGGGTAGATACGCAGTATTTT
.	TRBV25-1	TRBJ2-7	.	CASSNPDSYEQYF	TGTGCCAGCAGCAACCCCGACAGCTACGAGCAGTACTTC
.	TRBV11-2	TRBJ2-7	.	CASSLVQGIGSWQYF	TGTGCCAGCAGCTTAGTCCAGGGGATTGGGTCGTGGCAGTACTTC
.	TRBV5-1	TRBJ2-2	.	CASSLVWQNTGELFF	TGCGCCAGCAGCTTGGTCTGGCAGAACACCGGGGAGCTGTTTTTT
TRBD1	TRBV14	TRBJ1-6	.	CASSHGQGGSPLHF	TGTGCCAGCAGCCACGGACAGGGAGGTTCACCCCTCCACTTT
.	TRBV7-9	TRBJ1-5	.	CASSPESNQPQHF	TGTGCCAGCAGCCCCGAGAGCAATCAGCCCCAGCATTTT